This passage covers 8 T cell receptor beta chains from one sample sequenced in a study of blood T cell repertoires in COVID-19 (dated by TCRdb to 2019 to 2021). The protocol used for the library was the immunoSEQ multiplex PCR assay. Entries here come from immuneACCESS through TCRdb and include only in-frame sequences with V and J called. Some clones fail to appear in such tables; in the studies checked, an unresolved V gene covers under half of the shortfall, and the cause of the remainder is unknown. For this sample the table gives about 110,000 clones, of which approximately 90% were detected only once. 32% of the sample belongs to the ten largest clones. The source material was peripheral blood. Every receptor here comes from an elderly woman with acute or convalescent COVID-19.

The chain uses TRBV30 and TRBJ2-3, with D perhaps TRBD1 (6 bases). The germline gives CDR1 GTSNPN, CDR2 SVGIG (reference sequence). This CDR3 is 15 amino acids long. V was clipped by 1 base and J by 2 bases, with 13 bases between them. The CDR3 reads CAWSEGQGPTDTQYF. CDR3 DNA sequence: TGTGCCTGGAGTGAGGGCCAGGGGCCCACAGATACGCAGTATTTT.

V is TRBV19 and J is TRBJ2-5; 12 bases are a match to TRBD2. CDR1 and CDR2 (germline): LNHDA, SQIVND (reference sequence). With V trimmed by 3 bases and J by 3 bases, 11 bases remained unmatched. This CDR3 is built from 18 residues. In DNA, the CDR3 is TGTGCCAGTAGTATGTTTTGGCTAGCGGGGGGGTCGGAAGAGACCCAGTACTTC. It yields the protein CASSMFWLAGGSEETQYF.

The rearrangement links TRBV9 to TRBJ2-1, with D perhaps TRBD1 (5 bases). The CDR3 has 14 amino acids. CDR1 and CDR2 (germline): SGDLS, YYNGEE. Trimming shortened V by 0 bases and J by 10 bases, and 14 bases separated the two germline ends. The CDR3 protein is CASSVGGSLGEQFF. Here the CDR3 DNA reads TGTGCCAGCAGCGTAGGGGGCTCCTTGGGGGAGCAGTTCTTC. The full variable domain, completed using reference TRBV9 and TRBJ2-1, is DSGVTQTPKHLITATGQRVTLRCSPRSGDLSVYWYQQSLDQGLQFLIQYYNGEERAKGNILERFSAQQFPDLHSELNLSSLELGDSALYFCASSVGGSLGEQFFGPGTRLTVL.

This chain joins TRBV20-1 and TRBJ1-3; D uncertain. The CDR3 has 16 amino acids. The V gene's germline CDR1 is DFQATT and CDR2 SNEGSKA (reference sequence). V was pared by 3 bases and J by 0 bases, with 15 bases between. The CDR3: CSASGSRLISGNTIYF. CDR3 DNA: TGCAGTGCTAGTGGTAGCCGACTTATCTCTGGAAACACCATATATTTT.

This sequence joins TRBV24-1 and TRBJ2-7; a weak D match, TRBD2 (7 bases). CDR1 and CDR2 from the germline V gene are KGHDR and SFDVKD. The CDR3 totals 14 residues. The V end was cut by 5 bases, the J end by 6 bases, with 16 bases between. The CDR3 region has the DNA TGTGCCACCAGTGCGGGGGGCAGTGGGAGCGAGCAGTACTTC. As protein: CATSAGGSGSEQYF.

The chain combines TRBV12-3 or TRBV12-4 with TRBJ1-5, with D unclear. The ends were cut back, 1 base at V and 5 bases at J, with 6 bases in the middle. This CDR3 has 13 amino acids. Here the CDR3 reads CASSLVRDQPQHF. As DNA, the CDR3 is TGTGCCAGCAGTTTAGTTCGAGATCAGCCCCAGCATTTT.

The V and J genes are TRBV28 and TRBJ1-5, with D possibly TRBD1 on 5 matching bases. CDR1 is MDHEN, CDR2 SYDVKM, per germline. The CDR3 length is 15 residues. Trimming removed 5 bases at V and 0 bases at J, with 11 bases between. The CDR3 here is CASSPDTYSNQPQHF. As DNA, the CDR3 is TGTGCCAGCAGTCCGGACACCTATAGCAATCAGCCCCAGCATTTT.

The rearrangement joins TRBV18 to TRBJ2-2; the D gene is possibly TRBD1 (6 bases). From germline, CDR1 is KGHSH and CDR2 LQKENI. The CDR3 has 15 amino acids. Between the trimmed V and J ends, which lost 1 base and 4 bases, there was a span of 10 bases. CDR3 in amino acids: CASSPQQGSTGELFF. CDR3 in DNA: TGTGCCAGCTCACCACAACAGGGTAGCACCGGGGAGCTGTTTTTT.